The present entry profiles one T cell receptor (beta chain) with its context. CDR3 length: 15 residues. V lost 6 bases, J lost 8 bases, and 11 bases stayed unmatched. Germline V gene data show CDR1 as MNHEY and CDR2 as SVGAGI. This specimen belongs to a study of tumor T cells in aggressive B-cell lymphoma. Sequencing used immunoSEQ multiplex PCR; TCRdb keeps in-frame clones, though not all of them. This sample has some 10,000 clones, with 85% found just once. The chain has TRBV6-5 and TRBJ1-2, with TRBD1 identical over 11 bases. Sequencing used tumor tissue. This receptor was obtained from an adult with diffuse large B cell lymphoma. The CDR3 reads CASRREDRGRRGYTF. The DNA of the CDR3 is TGTGCCAGCAGACGAGAGGACAGGGGGCGACGGGGCTACACCTTC.